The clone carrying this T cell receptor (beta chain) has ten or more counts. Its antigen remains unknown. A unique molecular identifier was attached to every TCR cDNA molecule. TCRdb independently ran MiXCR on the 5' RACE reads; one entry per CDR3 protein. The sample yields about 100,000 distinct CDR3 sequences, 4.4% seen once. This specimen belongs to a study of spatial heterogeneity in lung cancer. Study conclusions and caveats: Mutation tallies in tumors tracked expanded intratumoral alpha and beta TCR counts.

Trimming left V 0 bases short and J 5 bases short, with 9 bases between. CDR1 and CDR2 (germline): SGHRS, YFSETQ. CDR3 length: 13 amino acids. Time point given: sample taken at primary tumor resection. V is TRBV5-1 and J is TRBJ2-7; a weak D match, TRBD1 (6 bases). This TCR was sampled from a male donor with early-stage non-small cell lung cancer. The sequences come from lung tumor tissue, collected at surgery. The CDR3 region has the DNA TGCGCCAGCAGCTTGGCAGGGGCGGACGAGCAGTACTTC. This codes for CASSLAGADEQYF.